This T cell receptor beta chain was obtained from a study of cytomegalovirus exposure and HLA in healthy donors. Germline CDR1 is MDHEN and CDR2 is SYDVKM. Trimming took 5 bases from V and 6 from J; bases not matched to a gene: 1. The CDR3 has 14 amino acids. The PCR had 60 Vbeta and 13 Jbeta primers. Clones were read by immunoSEQ multiplex PCR, and TCRdb kept only the in-frame ones, dropping some. The sample carries some 100,000 clones, less than 85% recorded once. This TCR came from a man between 18 and 29 years old in good health and CMV-seronegative. The specimen sequenced was PBMCs. This sequence joins TRBV28 and TRBJ1-6; TRBD1 matches 10 bases. The CDR3 bases are TGTGCCAGCAGTCGGACAGGGGGTAATTCACCCCTCCACTTT. This encodes CASSRTGGNSPLHF.